Listed below are T cell receptor beta chains from one sample, sequenced in a study of blood T cell repertoires in COVID-19. The data were produced by immunoSEQ multiplex PCR, yet TCRdb's version contains in-frame clones alone and is incomplete. The data contain 250,000 to 300,000 clones, around four fifths of them singletons. Sequenced sample: peripheral blood. The receptors shown here come from a man aged 55 to 70 with acute or convalescent COVID-19. CDR3s include the opening cysteine and the closing phenylalanine or tryptophan. A D gene is named only where the DNA matches it firmly. Size values are once, few and many counts, or a class for expanded clones, and some rows have none.

-	TRBD1	TRBV2	TRBJ1-2	CASRETGGLHYGYTF	TGTGCCAGCAGAGAAACAGGGGGGCTTCACTATGGCTACACCTTC
-	-	TRBV28	TRBJ2-5	CASSSLGQLEETQYF	TGTGCCAGCAGTTCCCTGGGACAATTGGAAGAGACCCAGTACTTC
-	TRBD1	TRBV18	TRBJ1-6	CASSQRTGTYSPLHF	TGTGCCAGCTCACAAAGGACAGGAACTTATTCACCCCTCCACTTT
-	TRBD1	TRBV3-1/TRBV3-2	TRBJ1-4	CASSFRSGQGGEKLFF	TGTGCCAGCAGCTTTAGGAGCGGGCAGGGGGGCGAAAAACTGTTTTTT
-	TRBD2	TRBV28	TRBJ2-5	CASSFGEGQSYQETQYF	TGTGCCAGCAGTTTCGGGGAGGGGCAGTCTTACCAAGAGACCCAGTACTTC
-	TRBD1	TRBV12-3/TRBV12-4	TRBJ2-7	CASSGQGAYEQYF	TGTGCCAGCAGCGGACAGGGGGCCTACGAGCAGTACTTC
-	-	TRBV27	TRBJ1-2	CASSFPAPEAGFRGYTF	TGTGCCAGCAGTTTCCCGGCCCCGGAAGCCGGGTTCCGTGGCTACACCTTC
-	TRBD2	TRBV7-2	TRBJ2-2	CASSLGLAIAGELFF	TGTGCCAGCAGCTTAGGACTAGCGATCGCCGGGGAGCTGTTTTTT
-	-	TRBV12-5	TRBJ2-1	CASGLSSRALVFF	TGTGCTAGTGGTTTGAGTTCCAGGGCCTTGGTGTTCTTC
-	-	TRBV21-1	TRBJ2-1	CASSLAGGPGQFF	TGTGCCAGCAGCCTGGCGGGGGGGCCGGGGCAGTTCTTC
-	-	TRBV6-6	TRBJ2-1	CASSFQQGNEQFF	TGTGCCAGCAGTTTTCAACAGGGCAATGAGCAGTTCTTC
-	TRBD2	TRBV3-1/TRBV3-2	TRBJ2-1	CASSTSGNEQFF	TGTGCCAGCAGTACTAGCGGCAATGAGCAGTTCTTC
once	TRBD1	TRBV2	TRBJ2-1	CASSKRQGVSNEQFF	TGTGCCAGCAGCAAACGACAGGGGGTTAGCAATGAGCAGTTCTTC
-	-	TRBV10-3	TRBJ2-3	CAISVGRVDDTQYF	TGTGCCATCAGTGTAGGCAGGGTTGACGATACGCAGTATTTT
few	TRBD1	TRBV2	TRBJ1-3	CASSITTGVGGNTIYF	TGTGCCAGCAGCATTACAACAGGGGTTGGGGGAAACACCATATATTTT
-	-	TRBV29-1	TRBJ2-5	CSVDTGQETQYF	TGCAGCGTTGATACAGGGCAAGAGACCCAGTACTTC
-	TRBD1	TRBV19	TRBJ2-1	CASRTGTAAYNEQFF	TGTGCCAGTAGGACCGGGACAGCCGCCTACAATGAGCAGTTCTTC
-	TRBD1	TRBV11-3	TRBJ2-1	CASSPQGQGLYNEQFF	TGTGCCAGCAGCCCCCAGGGACAGGGACTATACAATGAGCAGTTCTTC
-	-	TRBV27	TRBJ1-2	CASSLSGYYGYTF	TGTGCCAGCAGTTTAAGCGGGTACTATGGCTACACCTTC
-	-	TRBV10-3	TRBJ1-1	CASVGGVGSHAFF	TGTGCCAGCGTAGGGGGGGTAGGGTCCCATGCTTTCTTT
-	-	TRBV10-3	TRBJ1-6	CAISGRGSQSPLHF	TGTGCCATCAGCGGCAGGGGATCACAGTCACCCCTCCACTTT
few	-	TRBV7-8	TRBJ1-2	CASSPGGDLGYTF	TGTGCCAGCAGCCCGGGGGGCGATTTGGGCTACACCTTC
-	-	TRBV2	TRBJ2-2	CASNPGWSNTGELFF	TGTGCCAGCAACCCGGGTTGGTCGAACACCGGGGAGCTGTTTTTT
once	TRBD1	TRBV2	TRBJ1-6	CASSTGQGAYSPLHF	TGTGCCAGCAGTACGGGACAGGGGGCTTATTCACCCCTCCACTTT
-	-	TRBV5-1	TRBJ1-5	CASSPAVGNQPQHF	TGCGCCAGCAGCCCGGCGGTAGGCAATCAGCCCCAGCATTTT
-	-	TRBV3-1/TRBV3-2	TRBJ1-1	CASSQDNQQLAFF	TGTGCCAGCAGCCAAGATAATCAACAGTTAGCTTTCTTT
-	-	TRBV11-2	TRBJ2-4	CASSLSGIQYF	TGTGCCAGCAGCTTGTCGGGCATTCAGTACTTC
-	-	TRBV9	TRBJ1-5	CASSVAGGSNQPQHF	TGTGCCAGCAGCGTAGCTGGGGGGAGCAATCAGCCCCAGCATTTT
-	TRBD1	TRBV7-9	TRBJ2-7	CASSSDRRSYEQYF	TGTGCCAGCAGCTCGGACAGGAGGAGCTACGAGCAGTACTTC